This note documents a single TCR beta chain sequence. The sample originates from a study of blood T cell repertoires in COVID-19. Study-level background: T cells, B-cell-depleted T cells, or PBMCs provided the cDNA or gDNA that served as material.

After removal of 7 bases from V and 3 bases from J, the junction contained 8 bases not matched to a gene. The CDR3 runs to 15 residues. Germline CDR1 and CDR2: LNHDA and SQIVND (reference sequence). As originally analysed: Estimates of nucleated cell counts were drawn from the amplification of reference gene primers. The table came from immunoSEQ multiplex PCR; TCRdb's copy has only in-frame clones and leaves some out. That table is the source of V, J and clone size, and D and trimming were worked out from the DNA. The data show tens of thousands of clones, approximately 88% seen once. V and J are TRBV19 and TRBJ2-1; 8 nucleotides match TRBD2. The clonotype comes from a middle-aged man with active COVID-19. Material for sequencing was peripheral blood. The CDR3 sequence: CASTPLAGRYNEQFF. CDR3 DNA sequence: TGTGCCAGTACCCCTTTAGCGGGGCGCTACAATGAGCAGTTCTTC. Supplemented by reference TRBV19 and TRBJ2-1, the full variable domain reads DGGITQSPKYLFRKEGQNVTLSCEQNLNHDAMYWYRQDPGQGLRLIYYSQIVNDFQKGDIAEGYSVSREKKESFPLTVTSAQKNPTAFYLCASTPLAGRYNEQFFGPGTRLTVL.